Many counts were recorded for the clone carrying this T cell receptor (beta chain). Antigen specificity is unknown. This record comes from a study of beta chain features in type 1 diabetes. Background on the study: Age, gender, cell numbers and subset yield matched between patients and controls.

The study, taken as a whole, reports: In the patient group, naive, central memory and Treg TCRB repertoires seemed more alike than in the healthy donor group.

CDR3 length equals 13 residues. Losses at the gene ends were 4 bases for V and 1 base for J; bases not matched to a gene: 0. Germline V lookup: CDR1 ENHRY, CDR2 SYGVKD. The whole isolated RNA underwent reverse transcription, so sequencing captured expressed TCRB transcripts. Using immunoSEQ multiplex PCR, the repertoire was profiled, and TCRdb retains in-frame clones only, with some absent. The data show hundreds of thousands of clones, roughly 12% seen once. Every sorted population was more than 98% pure. The rearrangement joins TRBV10-3 to TRBJ1-1, with 7 nucleotides matching TRBD1. The sequence came from a man younger than 30 in good health. Sequencing used naive CD4+ T cells from blood. CDR3 bases: TGTGCCATCAGTGGACAGGGGAACACTGAAGCTTTCTTT. Its protein product is CAISGQGNTEAFF.